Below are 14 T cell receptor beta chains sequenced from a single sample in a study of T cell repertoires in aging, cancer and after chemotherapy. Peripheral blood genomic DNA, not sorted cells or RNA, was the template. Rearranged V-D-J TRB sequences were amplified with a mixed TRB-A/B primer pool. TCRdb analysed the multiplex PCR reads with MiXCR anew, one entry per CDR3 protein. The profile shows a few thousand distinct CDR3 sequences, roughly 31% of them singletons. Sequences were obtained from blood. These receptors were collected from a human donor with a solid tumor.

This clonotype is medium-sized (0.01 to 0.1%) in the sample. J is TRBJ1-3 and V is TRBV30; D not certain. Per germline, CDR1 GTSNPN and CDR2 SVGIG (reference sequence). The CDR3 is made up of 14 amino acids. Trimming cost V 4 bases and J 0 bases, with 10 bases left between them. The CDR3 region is CAWKADFSGNTIYF. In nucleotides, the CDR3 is TGTGCCTGGAAGGCTGATTTCTCTGGAAACACCATATATTTT.

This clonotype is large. CDR3 amino acids: CASRAGQPYEQYF. The CDR3 DNA reads TGTGCCAGCAGAGCTGGTCAGCCCTACGAGCAGTACTTC. V is TRBV6-5 and J is TRBJ2-7; D call uncertain. Germline V CDR1 and CDR2: MNHEY, SVGAGI. The CDR3 contains 13 residues. The ends were cut back, 6 bases at V and 2 bases at J, with 11 bases in the middle.

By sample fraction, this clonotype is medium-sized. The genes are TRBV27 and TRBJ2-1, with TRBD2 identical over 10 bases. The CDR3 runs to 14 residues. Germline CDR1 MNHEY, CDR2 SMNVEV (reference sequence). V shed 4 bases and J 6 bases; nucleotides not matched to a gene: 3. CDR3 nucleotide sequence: TGTGCCAGCAGTTCTTGGACTAGCGGCAATGAGCAGTTCTTC. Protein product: CASSSWTSGNEQFF.

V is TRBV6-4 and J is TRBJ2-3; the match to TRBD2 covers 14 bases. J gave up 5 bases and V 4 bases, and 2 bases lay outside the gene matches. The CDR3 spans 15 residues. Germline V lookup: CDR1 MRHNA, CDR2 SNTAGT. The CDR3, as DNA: TGTGCCAGCAGTGCGACTAGCGGGGGGGGAGATACGCAGTATTTT. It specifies CASSATSGGGDTQYF.

The chain's CDR3 is CASSLARFGYTF. CDR3 DNA sequence: TGTGCCAGCAGCTTAGCCAGGTTTGGCTACACCTTC. The chain couples TRBV7-9 to TRBJ1-2; the D is unclear. Germline loops: CDR1 SEHNR, CDR2 FQNEAQ (reference sequence). V was shortened by 0 bases and J by 7 bases, with 6 bases between the two germline ends. The CDR3 covers 12 residues.

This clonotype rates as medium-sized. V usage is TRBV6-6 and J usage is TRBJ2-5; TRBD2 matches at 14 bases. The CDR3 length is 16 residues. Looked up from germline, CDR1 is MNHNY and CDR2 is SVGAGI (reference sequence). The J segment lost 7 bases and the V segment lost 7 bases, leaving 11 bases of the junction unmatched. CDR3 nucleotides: TGTGCCAGCATGGGGGGGACTAGCGGGAGAATGGGGACCCAGTACTTC. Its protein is CASMGGTSGRMGTQYF.

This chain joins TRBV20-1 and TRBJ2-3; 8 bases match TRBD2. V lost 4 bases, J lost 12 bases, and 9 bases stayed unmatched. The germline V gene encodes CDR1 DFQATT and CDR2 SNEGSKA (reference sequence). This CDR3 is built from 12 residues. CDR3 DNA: TGCAGTGCTAAGGGACTAGAGGAGTATCAGTATTTT. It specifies CSAKGLEEYQYF.

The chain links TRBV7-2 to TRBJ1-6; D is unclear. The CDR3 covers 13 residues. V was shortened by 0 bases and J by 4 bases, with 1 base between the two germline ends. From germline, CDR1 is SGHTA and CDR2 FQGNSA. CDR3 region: CASSLAYNSPLHF. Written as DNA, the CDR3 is TGTGCCAGCAGCTTAGCATATAATTCACCCCTCCACTTT.

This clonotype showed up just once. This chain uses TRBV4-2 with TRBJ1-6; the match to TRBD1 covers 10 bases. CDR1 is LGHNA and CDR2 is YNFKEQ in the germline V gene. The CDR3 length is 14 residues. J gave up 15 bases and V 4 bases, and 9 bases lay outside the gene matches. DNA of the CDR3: TGTGCCAGCAGCCGCGGGGACAGGGGTCCGAACCTCCACTTT. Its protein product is CASSRGDRGPNLHF.

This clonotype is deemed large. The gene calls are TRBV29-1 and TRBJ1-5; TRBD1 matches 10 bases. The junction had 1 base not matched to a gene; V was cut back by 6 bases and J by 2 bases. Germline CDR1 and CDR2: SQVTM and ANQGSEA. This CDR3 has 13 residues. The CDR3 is CSVGTGGNQPQHF. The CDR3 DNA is TGCAGCGTCGGGACAGGGGGCAATCAGCCCCAGCATTTT.

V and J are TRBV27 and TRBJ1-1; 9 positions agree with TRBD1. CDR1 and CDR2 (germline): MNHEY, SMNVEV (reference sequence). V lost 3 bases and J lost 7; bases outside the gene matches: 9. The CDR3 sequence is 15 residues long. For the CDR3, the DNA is TGTGCCAGCAGTTTGAGTGACAGGGGGAAGGTTGAAGCTTTCTTT. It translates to CASSLSDRGKVEAFF.

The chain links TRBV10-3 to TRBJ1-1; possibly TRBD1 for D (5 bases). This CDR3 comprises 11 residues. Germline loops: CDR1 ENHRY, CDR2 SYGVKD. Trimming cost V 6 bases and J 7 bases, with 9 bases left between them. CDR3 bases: TGTGCCATCAGGGGGACCCATGAAGCTTTCTTT. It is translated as CAIRGTHEAFF.

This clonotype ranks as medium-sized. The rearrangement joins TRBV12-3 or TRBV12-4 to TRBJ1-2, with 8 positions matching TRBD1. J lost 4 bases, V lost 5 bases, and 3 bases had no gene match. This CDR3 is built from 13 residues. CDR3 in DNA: TGTGCCAGCAGTCCGGGACAGGTCTATGGCTACACCTTC. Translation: CASSPGQVYGYTF.

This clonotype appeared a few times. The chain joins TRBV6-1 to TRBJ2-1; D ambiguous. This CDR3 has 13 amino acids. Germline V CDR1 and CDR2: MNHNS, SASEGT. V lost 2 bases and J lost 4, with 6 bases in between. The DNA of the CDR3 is TGTGCCAGCAGTGAAAACTTATACAATGAGCAGTTCTTC. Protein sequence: CASSENLYNEQFF.